The clone carrying this TCR beta chain was recorded once. How the authors handled the data: For nucleated cells, counts were estimated from reference gene primer amplification. Profiling relied on immunoSEQ multiplex PCR, and the TCRdb table lists in-frame clones only, not all of them. V and J calls and clone size follow that table, whereas D and trimming were derived from the DNA. The repertoire holds roughly 240,000 clones, with 84% as singletons. The CDR3 spans 14 residues. Germline values: CDR1 SGHNT, CDR2 YYREEE (reference sequence). V lost 4 bases and J lost 6, with 15 bases in between. This specimen comes from a study of blood T cell repertoires in COVID-19. Study details: The United States, Italy and Spain provided the acute and convalescent COVID-19 samples. PBMCs, B-cell-depleted T cells, or T cells were the source of the cDNA or gDNA that made up the material.

The material sequenced was peripheral blood. The clonotype was recovered from a man in his forties who had recovered from COVID-19. The V gene is TRBV5-4, the J gene TRBJ2-3, with D possibly matching TRBD2 (5 bases). The DNA for the CDR3 is TGTGCCAGCAGCCCATTCGGAGGCGGCGATACGCAGTATTTT. As protein: CASSPFGGGDTQYF. Drawing the rest from reference TRBV5-4 and TRBJ2-3, the complete variable domain is ETGVTQSPTHLIKTRGQQVTLRCSSQSGHNTVSWYQQALGQGPQFIFQYYREEENGRGNFPPRFSGLQFPNYSSELNVNALELDDSALYLCASSPFGGGDTQYFGPGTRLTVL.